The 15 T cell receptor beta chains listed next were all sequenced from one sample in a study of cytomegalovirus exposure and HLA in healthy donors. PCR involved 60 Vbeta and 13 Jbeta primers. The protocol was immunoSEQ multiplex PCR, while the TCRdb copy is restricted to in-frame clones and leaves out a portion. Recorded for this sample: 91,000 or so clones. The sequenced sample consisted of PBMCs. Receptors were obtained from a woman aged 25 to 39 in good health and CMV-seronegative.

The chain recombines TRBV18 with TRBJ1-1, with TRBD1 as a possible D gene (5 bases). The CDR3 consists of 14 residues. In germline, CDR1 is KGHSH, CDR2 LQKENI. Trimming removed 6 bases from V and 0 bases from J, with 11 bases in between. The CDR3 nucleotides read TGTGCCAGCTCCCCGCCAGGGTTGAACACTGAAGCTTTCTTT. Amino acid sequence: CASSPPGLNTEAFF.

The genes are TRBV19 and TRBJ1-1, with a tentative D call TRBD1 (5 bases). Trimming left V 7 bases short and J 1 base short, with 10 bases between. This CDR3 has 13 residues. Germline V gene sequence: CDR1 LNHDA, CDR2 SQIVND (reference sequence). CDR3 sequence (DNA): TGTGCCAGTACGAACAGGCCGAACACTGAAGCTTTCTTT. This sequence encodes CASTNRPNTEAFF. Looking up the rest from reference TRBV19 and TRBJ1-1 gives the full variable domain: DGGITQSPKYLFRKEGQNVTLSCEQNLNHDAMYWYRQDPGQGLRLIYYSQIVNDFQKGDIAEGYSVSREKKESFPLTVTSAQKNPTAFYLCASTNRPNTEAFFGQGTRLTVV.

The CDR3 protein is CASSARRGTSTDTQYF. The CDR3 DNA reads as TGTGCCAGCAGCGCCCGACGGGGGACCAGCACAGATACGCAGTATTTT. J is TRBJ2-3 and V is TRBV5-8; maybe TRBD2 (6 bases). The CDR3 totals 16 residues. V lost 4 bases, J lost 0 bases, and 15 bases lay in between. Germline lookup yields CDR1 SGHTS and CDR2 YDEGEE.

The V and J genes are TRBV5-1 and TRBJ2-1, with 9 bases lining up with TRBD1. The CDR3 is 15 amino acids. J lost 7 bases, V lost 5 bases, and 10 bases had no gene match. Germline CDR1 is SGHRS and CDR2 is YFSETQ. The CDR3 coding sequence is TGCGCCAGCAGGCTGGTCGGACAGGGGTCGAATGAGCAGTTCTTC. Translated: CASRLVGQGSNEQFF.

The chain uses TRBV7-9 and TRBJ1-5; tentatively, D is TRBD1 (6 bases). The CDR3 covers 14 residues. From germline, CDR1 is SEHNR and CDR2 FQNEAQ (reference sequence). Trimming shortened V by 5 bases and J by 6 bases, and 14 bases separated the two germline ends. The CDR3 DNA is TGTGCCAGCAGCCCTGCGGGGGCTGGTCAGCCCCAGCATTTT. This encodes CASSPAGAGQPQHF.

The chain has TRBV29-1 and TRBJ2-3; 12 bases match TRBD2. Per germline, CDR1 SQVTM and CDR2 ANQGSEA. V lost 5 bases to trimming and J lost 12 bases; unmatched junction nucleotides: 3. This CDR3 is 11 amino acids long. The CDR3 bases are TGCAGCGTTCTAGCGGGAGGGCCTCAGTATTTT. Residues: CSVLAGGPQYF.

The chain links TRBV21-1 to TRBJ2-2; no DNA check was done on the table's D call, TRBD2. TRBV21-1 is reported as a pseudogene. This CDR3 comprises 17 residues. DNA of the CDR3: TGTGCCAGCACCCCAGCGGGGGGCTTCCCCCCCACCGGGGAGCTGTTTTTT. Amino acids: CASTPAGGFPPTGELFF.

The rearrangement uses TRBV19 and TRBJ2-7, with D perhaps matching TRBD2 (6 bases). Trimming pared 9 bases from V and 5 bases from J, leaving 17 bases between. The CDR3 consists of 13 residues. Germline loops: CDR1 LNHDA, CDR2 SQIVND (reference sequence). The chain's CDR3 is CASRPRGVNEQYF. The CDR3 nucleotides are TGTGCCAGCCGACCCCGCGGGGTTAACGAGCAGTACTTC.

The chain has TRBV5-6 and TRBJ1-5; 8 bases match TRBD1. This CDR3 spans 19 amino acids. Germline V gives CDR1 SGHDT, CDR2 YYEEEE. The V segment lost 6 bases and the J segment 0 bases; nucleotides outside the gene matches: 17. CDR3 loop: CASTPNRDRSLYSNQPQHF. CDR3 DNA: TGTGCCAGCACTCCGAACCGGGACAGGTCCCTATATAGCAATCAGCCCCAGCATTTT.

Written as DNA, the CDR3 is TGTGCCAGCAGTTATCAGGGGGTGGAAATCTATGGCTACACCTTC. Translated, it gives CASSYQGVEIYGYTF. The gene calls are TRBV5-4 and TRBJ1-2, with 7 positions matching TRBD1. Looked up from germline, CDR1 is SGHNT and CDR2 is YYREEE (reference sequence). V lost 5 bases, J lost 4 bases, and 11 bases stayed unmatched. The CDR3 consists of 15 residues.

The chain is built from TRBV5-6 and TRBJ2-7, with TRBD2 matching 7 bases. CDR1 is SGHDT and CDR2 is YYEEEE in the germline V gene. V gave up 2 bases and J gave up 1 base; unmatched junction bases: 3. The length of the CDR3 is 14 residues. The CDR3 nucleotides read TGTGCCAGCAGCTTCTTGCGGGGGTCCTACGAGCAGTACTTC. It translates to CASSFLRGSYEQYF.

The chain carries TRBV7-2 and TRBJ2-3; 8 bases align to TRBD2. Trimming cost V 5 bases and J 0 bases; bases outside gene matches: 7. This CDR3 comprises 16 residues. The germline V gene has CDR1 SGHTA and CDR2 FQGNSA. As DNA, the CDR3 is TGTGCCAGCAGCCCCGGGGTAGCGGGAAGCACAGATACGCAGTATTTT. Protein: CASSPGVAGSTDTQYF.

The chain couples TRBV30 to TRBJ1-2; D remains unclear. The germline V and J ends were trimmed by 5 bases and 2 bases, with 9 bases remaining between them. Germline lookup yields CDR1 GTSNPN and CDR2 SVGIG (reference sequence). CDR3 length: 12 residues. The CDR3 DNA reads as TGTGCCTGGGCCCTAAAGAACTATGGCTACACCTTC. As protein: CAWALKNYGYTF. Filled out from reference TRBV30 and TRBJ1-2, the complete variable domain reads SQTIHQWPATLVQPVGSPLSLECTVEGTSNPNLYWYRQAAGRGLQLLFYSVGIGQISSEVPQNLSASRPQDRQFILSSKKLLLSDSGFYLCAWALKNYGYTFGSGTRLTVV.

The V call is TRBV5-1, the J call TRBJ1-1; D is ambiguous. Per germline, CDR1 SGHRS and CDR2 YFSETQ. Trimming removed 4 bases at V and 0 bases at J, with 7 bases between. The CDR3 totals 13 residues. In DNA form, the CDR3 reads TGCGCCAGCAGCGAGGGCTTGAACACTGAAGCTTTCTTT. This encodes CASSEGLNTEAFF. The full variable domain, in which reference TRBV5-1 and TRBJ1-1 provide the parts outside the CDR3, is KAGVTQTPRYLIKTRGQQVTLSCSPISGHRSVSWYQQTPGQGLQFLFEYFSETQRNKGNFPGRFSGRQFSNSRSEMNVSTLELGDSALYLCASSEGLNTEAFFGQGTRLTVV.

The chain uses TRBV7-9 and TRBJ2-1; TRBD2 might be the D (6 bases). This CDR3 is 14 amino acids long. Trimming removed 3 bases at V and 8 bases at J, with 14 bases between. CDR1 is SEHNR, CDR2 FQNEAQ, per germline (reference sequence). Here the CDR3 DNA reads TGTGCCAGCAGCTTCGGGACTCTAAATGATGAGCAGTTCTTC. Its protein product is CASSFGTLNDEQFF.